This TCR beta chain was retrieved from a study of blood T cell repertoires in COVID-19. On the study more broadly: Samples of COVID-19 (acute and convalescent) were obtained from the United States, Italy and Spain. T cells, B-cell-depleted T cells, or PBMCs supplied cDNA or gDNA.

Authors' processing steps: By means of reference gene primer amplification, nucleated cell counts were estimated. Sequenced by immunoSEQ multiplex PCR; TCRdb stores in-frame clones only, minus some. Clonal size and the V and J genes are those of that table, whereas D and trimming came from the DNA. The table records about 140,000 clones, around 89% of them present only once. Germline assignment: CDR1 SGHKS and CDR2 YYEKEE (reference sequence). This CDR3 has 15 residues. V shed 2 bases and J shed 0 bases, with 9 bases lying between them. The sequence came from an older woman with active COVID-19. The V call is TRBV5-5, the J call TRBJ2-1; D gene uncertain. The source material was peripheral blood. DNA for the CDR3: TGTGCCAGCAGCTTCGGCGGATTCTCCTACAATGAGCAGTTCTTC. Translated: CASSFGGFSYNEQFF.